This TCR beta chain was sequenced for a study of control samples from healthy donors and cancer patients. Sequenced by immunoSEQ multiplex PCR; TCRdb stores in-frame clones only, minus some. The sample lists 400,000 to 450,000 clones; about 93% were seen once. Germline loops: CDR1 MNHEY, CDR2 SMNVEV (reference sequence). The CDR3 runs 13 residues. Trimming removed 3 bases from V and 1 base from J, with 3 bases in between. This clonotype was sampled from a man between 35 and 55 years old with head and neck cancer. The chain is built from TRBV27 and TRBJ2-2; no definite D call. What was sequenced was PBMCs. In nucleotides, the CDR3 is TGTGCCAGCAGTTTGGGGAACACCGGGGAGCTGTTTTTT. It is translated as CASSLGNTGELFF.